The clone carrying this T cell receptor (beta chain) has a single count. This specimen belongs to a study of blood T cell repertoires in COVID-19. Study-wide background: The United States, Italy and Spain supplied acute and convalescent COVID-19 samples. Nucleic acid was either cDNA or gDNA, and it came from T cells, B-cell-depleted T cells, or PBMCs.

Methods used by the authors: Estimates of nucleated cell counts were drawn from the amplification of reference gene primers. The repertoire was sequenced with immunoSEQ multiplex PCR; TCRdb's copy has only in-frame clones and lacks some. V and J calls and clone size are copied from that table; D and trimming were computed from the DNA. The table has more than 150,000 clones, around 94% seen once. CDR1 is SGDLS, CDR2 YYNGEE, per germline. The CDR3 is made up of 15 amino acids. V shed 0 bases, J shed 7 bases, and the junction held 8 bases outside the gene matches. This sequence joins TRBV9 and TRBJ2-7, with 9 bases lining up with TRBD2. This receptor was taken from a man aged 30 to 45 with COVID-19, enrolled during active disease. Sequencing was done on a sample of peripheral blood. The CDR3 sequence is CASSVVGLAGTEQYF. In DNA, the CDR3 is TGTGCCAGCAGCGTAGTGGGCCTAGCGGGGACAGAGCAGTACTTC.